This T cell receptor (beta chain) was sequenced during a study of cytomegalovirus exposure and HLA in healthy donors. This clone was observed a handful of times. Primers for the PCR totalled 60 Vbeta and 13 Jbeta. Sequencing was performed with immunoSEQ multiplex PCR; in TCRdb, only in-frame clones are kept and a portion is missing. The sample consists of roughly 150,000 clones, approximately 70% of them appearing once. In nominal health when sampled, donors likely had unrecorded immune exposures nonetheless. Germline CDR1 is MNHEY and CDR2 is SVGAGI. The V end lost 7 bases, the J end lost 5 bases, and 14 bases lay between the germline ends. This CDR3 is built from 13 residues.

The chain uses TRBV6-5 and TRBJ1-2; D might be TRBD1 (5 bases). This clonotype originated in a woman aged 55-70 years in good health and CMV-seropositive. Sequenced sample: PBMCs. CDR3 sequence reads: CASTPGPPYGYTF. CDR3 coding DNA: TGTGCCAGCACTCCAGGGCCGCCTTATGGCTACACCTTC.